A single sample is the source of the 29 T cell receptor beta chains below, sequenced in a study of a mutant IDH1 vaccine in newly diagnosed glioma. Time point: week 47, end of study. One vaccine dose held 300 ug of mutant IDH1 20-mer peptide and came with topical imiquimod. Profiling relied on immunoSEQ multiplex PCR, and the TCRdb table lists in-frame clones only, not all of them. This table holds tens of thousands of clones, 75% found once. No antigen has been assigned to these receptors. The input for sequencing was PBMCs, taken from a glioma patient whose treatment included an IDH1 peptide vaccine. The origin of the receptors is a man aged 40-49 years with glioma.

The CDR3 sequence is CASSKRTKEETQYF. The CDR3 DNA sequence: TGTGCCAGCAGTAAAAGGACAAAAGAAGAGACCCAGTACTTC. V gene TRBV6-4 combines with J gene TRBJ2-5, with D possibly matching TRBD1 (5 bases). V was clipped by 5 bases and J by 3 bases, with 13 bases between them. Germline CDR1 is MRHNA and CDR2 is SNTAGT. The CDR3 consists of 14 residues.

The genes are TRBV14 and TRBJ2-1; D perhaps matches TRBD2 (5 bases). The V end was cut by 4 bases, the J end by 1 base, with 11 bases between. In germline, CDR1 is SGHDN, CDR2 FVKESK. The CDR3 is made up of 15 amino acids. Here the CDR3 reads CASSRRTLSYNEQFF. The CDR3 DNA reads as TGTGCCAGCAGCCGCCGGACTTTATCCTACAATGAGCAGTTCTTC.

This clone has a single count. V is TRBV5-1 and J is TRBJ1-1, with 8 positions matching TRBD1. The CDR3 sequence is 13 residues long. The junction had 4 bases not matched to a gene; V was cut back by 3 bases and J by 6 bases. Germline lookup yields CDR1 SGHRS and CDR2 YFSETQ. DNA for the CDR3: TGCGCCAGCAGCTCGGACAGGGCGGCTGAAGCTTTCTTT. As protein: CASSSDRAAEAFF. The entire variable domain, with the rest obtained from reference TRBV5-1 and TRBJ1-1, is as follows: KAGVTQTPRYLIKTRGQQVTLSCSPISGHRSVSWYQQTPGQGLQFLFEYFSETQRNKGNFPGRFSGRQFSNSRSEMNVSTLELGDSALYLCASSSDRAAEAFFGQGTRLTVV.

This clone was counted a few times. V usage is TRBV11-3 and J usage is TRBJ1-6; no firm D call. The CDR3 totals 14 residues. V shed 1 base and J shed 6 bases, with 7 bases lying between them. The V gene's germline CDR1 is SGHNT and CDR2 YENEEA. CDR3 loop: CASSLVRSNSPLHF. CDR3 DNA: TGTGCCAGCAGCTTAGTCCGAAGTAATTCACCCCTCCACTTT.

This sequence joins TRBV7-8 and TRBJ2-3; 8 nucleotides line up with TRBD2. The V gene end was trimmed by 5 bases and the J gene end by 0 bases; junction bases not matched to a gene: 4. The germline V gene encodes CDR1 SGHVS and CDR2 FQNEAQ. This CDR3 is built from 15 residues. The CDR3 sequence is CASSLTSGSTDTQYF. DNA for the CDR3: TGTGCCAGCAGCCTCACTAGCGGTAGCACAGATACGCAGTATTTT. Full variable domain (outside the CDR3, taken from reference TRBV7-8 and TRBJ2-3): GAGVSQSPRYKVAKRGQDVALRCDPISGHVSLFWYQQALGQGPEFLTYFQNEAQLDKSGLPSDRFFAERPEGSVSTLKIQRTQQEDSAVYLCASSLTSGSTDTQYFGPGTRLTVL.

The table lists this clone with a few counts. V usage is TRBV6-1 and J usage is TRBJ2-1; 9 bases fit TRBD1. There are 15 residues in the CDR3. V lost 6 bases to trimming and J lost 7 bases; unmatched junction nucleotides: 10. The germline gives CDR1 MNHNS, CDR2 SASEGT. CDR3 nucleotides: TGTGCCAGCAGCAAACGGGACAGGGAGGGAAATGAGCAGTTCTTC. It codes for CASSKRDREGNEQFF.

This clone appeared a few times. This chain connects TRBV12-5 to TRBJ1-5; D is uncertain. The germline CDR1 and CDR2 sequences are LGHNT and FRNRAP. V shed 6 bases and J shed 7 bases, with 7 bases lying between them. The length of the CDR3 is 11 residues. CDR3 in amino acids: CASGVGQPQHF. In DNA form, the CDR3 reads TGTGCTAGTGGGGTGGGACAGCCCCAGCATTTT.

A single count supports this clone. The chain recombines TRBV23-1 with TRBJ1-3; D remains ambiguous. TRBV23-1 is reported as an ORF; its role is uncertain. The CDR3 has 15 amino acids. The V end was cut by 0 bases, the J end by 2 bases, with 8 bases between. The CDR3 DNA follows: TGCGCCAGCAGTCAATCGGGCAGGCCTGGAAACACCATATATTTT. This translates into CASSQSGRPGNTIYF.

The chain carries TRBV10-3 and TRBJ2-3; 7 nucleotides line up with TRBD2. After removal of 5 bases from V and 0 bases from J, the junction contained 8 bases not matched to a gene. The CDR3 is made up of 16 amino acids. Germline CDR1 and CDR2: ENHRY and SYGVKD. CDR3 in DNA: TGTGCCATCAGTAGTGGGGGTAGCGGGAGCACAGATACGCAGTATTTT. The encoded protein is CAISSGGSGSTDTQYF.

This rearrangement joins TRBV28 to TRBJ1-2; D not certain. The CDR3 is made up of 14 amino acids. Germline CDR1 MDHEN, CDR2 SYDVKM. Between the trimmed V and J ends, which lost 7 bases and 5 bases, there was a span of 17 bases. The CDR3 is CASNPPGLSYGYTF. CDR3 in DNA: TGTGCCAGCAACCCCCCGGGTCTTTCGTATGGCTACACCTTC.

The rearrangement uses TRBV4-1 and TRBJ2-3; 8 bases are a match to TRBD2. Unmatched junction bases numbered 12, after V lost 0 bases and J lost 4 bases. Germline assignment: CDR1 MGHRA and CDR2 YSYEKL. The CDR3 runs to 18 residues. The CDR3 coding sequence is TGCGCCAGCAGCCAAGAAGGTGCGGGAGGACGGGGCGCAGATACGCAGTATTTT. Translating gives CASSQEGAGGRGADTQYF.

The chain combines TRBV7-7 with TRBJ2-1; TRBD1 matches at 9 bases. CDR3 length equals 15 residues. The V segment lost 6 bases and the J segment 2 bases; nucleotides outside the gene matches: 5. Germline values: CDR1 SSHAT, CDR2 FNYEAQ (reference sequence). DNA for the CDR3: TGTGCCAGCAGTCGAGGGACAGGGACCTACAATGAGCAGTTCTTC. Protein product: CASSRGTGTYNEQFF.

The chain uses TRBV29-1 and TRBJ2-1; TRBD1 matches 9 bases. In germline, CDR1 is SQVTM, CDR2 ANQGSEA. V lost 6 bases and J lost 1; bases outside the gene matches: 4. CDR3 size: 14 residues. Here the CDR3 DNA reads TGCAGCGTGGGGGACAGGGAGTCCTACAATGAGCAGTTCTTC. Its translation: CSVGDRESYNEQFF.

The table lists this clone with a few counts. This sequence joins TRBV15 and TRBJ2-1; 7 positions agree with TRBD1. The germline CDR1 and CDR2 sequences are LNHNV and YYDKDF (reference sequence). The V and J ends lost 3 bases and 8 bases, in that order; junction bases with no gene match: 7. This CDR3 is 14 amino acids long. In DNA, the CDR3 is TGTGCCACCAGCAGGGCCCGGGACAGTCATGAGCAGTTCTTC. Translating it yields CATSRARDSHEQFF. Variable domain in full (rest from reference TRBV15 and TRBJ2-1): DAMVIQNPRYQVTQFGKPVTLSCSQTLNHNVMYWYQQKSSQAPKLLFHYYDKDFNNEADTPDNFQSRRPNTSFCFLDIRSPGLGDTAMYLCATSRARDSHEQFFGPGTRLTVL.

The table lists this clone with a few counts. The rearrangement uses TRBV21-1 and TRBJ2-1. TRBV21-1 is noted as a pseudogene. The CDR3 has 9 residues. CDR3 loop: CARWGEQFF. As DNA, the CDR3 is TGTGCCCGGTGGGGTGAGCAGTTCTTC.

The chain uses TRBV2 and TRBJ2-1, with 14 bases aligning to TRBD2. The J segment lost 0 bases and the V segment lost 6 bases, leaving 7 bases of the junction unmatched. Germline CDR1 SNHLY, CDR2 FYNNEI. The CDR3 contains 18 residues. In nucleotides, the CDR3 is TGTGCCAGCAGAGGGACTAGCGGGAGACAAAGCTCCTACAATGAGCAGTTCTTC. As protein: CASRGTSGRQSSYNEQFF.

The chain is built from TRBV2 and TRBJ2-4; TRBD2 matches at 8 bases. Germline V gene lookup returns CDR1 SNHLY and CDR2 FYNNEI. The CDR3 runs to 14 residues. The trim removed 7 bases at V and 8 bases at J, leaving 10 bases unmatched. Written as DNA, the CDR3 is TGTGCCAGCACCGACTTGACGGGGGGGGACATTCAGTACTTC. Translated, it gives CASTDLTGGDIQYF.

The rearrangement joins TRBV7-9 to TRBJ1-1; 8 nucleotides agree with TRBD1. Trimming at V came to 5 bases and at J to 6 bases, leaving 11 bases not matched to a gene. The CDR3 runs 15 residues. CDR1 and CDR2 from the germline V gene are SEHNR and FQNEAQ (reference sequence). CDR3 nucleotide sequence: TGTGCCAGCAGCGCAACCGACAGGGGACCTCCTGAAGCTTTCTTT. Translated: CASSATDRGPPEAFF.

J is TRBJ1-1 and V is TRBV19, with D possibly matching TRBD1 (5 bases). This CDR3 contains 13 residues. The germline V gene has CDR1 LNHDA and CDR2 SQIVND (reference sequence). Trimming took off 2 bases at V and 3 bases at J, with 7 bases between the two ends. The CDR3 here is CASSIKGDTEAFF. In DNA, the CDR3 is TGTGCCAGTAGTATAAAAGGGGACACTGAAGCTTTCTTT.

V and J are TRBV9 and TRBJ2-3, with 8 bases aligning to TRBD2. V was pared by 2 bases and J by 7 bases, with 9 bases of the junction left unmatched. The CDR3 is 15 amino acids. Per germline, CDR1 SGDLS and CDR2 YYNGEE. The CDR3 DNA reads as TGTGCCAGCAGCGTGGGACTAGGGAGGGTAAATACGCAGTATTTT. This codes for CASSVGLGRVNTQYF. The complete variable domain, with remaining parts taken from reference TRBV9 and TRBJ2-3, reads DSGVTQTPKHLITATGQRVTLRCSPRSGDLSVYWYQQSLDQGLQFLIQYYNGEERAKGNILERFSAQQFPDLHSELNLSSLELGDSALYFCASSVGLGRVNTQYFGPGTRLTVL.

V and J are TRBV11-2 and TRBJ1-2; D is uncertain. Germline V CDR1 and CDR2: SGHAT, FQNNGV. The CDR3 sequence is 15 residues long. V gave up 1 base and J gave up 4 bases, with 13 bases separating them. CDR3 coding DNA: TGTGCCAGCAGCTTAGGGGTTGAGGCCACCTATGGCTACACCTTC. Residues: CASSLGVEATYGYTF.

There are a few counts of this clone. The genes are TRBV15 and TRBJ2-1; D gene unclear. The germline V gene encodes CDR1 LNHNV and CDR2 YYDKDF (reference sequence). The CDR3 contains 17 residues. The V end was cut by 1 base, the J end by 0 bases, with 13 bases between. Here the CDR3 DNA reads TGTGCCACCAGCAGAGTCCTCGGCGAGAGCTCCTACAATGAGCAGTTCTTC. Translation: CATSRVLGESSYNEQFF.

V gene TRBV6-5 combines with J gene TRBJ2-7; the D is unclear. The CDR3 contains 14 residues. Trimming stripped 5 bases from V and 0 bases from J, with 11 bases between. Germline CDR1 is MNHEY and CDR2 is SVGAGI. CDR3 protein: CASSLRPTSYEQYV. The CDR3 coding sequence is TGTGCCAGCAGTCTTCGACCGACCTCCTACGAGCAGTACGTC.

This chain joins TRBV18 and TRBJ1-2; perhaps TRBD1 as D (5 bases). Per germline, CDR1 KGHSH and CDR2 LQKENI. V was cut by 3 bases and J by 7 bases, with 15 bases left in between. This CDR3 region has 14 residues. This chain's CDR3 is CASSPESGGAGYTF. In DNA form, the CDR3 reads TGTGCCAGCTCACCTGAGTCGGGAGGGGCTGGCTACACCTTC.

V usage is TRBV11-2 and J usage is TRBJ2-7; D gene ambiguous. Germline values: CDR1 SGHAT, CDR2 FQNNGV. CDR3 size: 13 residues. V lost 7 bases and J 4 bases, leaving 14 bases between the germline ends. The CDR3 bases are TGTGCCAGCACGCGATCGGAGTTTTACGAGCAGTACTTC. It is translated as CASTRSEFYEQYF.

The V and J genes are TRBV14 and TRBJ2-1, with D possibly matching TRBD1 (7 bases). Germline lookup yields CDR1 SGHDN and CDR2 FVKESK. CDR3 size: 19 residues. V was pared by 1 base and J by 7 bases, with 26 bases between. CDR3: CASSQGWGVRGAKHNEQFF. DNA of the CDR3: TGTGCCAGCAGCCAAGGGTGGGGTGTCAGGGGGGCAAAACATAATGAGCAGTTCTTC.

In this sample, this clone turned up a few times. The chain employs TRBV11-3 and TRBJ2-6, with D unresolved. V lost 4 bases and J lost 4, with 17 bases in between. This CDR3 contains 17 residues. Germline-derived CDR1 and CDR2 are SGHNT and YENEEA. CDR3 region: CASSSSDGPLGANVLTF. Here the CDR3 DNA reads TGTGCCAGCAGCTCGTCGGACGGTCCCTTGGGGGCCAACGTCCTGACTTTC.

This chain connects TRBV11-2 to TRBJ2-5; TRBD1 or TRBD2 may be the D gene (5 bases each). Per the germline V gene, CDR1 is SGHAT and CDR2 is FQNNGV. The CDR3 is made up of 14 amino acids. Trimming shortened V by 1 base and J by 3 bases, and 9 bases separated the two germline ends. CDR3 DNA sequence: TGTGCCAGCAGCTTAGCCGGGGCTAAAGAGACCCAGTACTTC. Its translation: CASSLAGAKETQYF. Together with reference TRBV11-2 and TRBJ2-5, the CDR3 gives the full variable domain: EAGVAQSPRYKIIEKRQSVAFWCNPISGHATLYWYQQILGQGPKLLIQFQNNGVVDDSQLPKDRFSAERLKGVDSTLKIQPAKLEDSAVYLCASSLAGAKETQYFGPGTRLLVL.

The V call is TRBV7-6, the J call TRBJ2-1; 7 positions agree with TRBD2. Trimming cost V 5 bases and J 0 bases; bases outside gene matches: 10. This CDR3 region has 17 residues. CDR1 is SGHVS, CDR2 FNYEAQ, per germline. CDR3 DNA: TGTGCCAGCAGCCCGAGCGGGATGATGAGCTCCTACAATGAGCAGTTCTTC. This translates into CASSPSGMMSSYNEQFF.